This T cell receptor (beta chain) was captured in a study of CD8+ T cells in alopecia areata (dated by TCRdb to the late 2010s). Concerning the study at large: Treated patients were enrolled in an open-label pilot trial of oral tofacitinib, 5 to 10 mg twice daily, for moderate-to-severe alopecia areata. Patients stayed on tofacitinib for 6 to 18 months and then had 6 months of follow-up off drug so that delayed response and recurrence could be assessed. The SALT score, which quantifies the percentage of affected scalp surface area, was used to measure disease severity in treated patients. In both human patients and the C3H/HeJ mouse model, the study applied high-throughput TCRbeta sequencing to look at T cell clonal expansion in alopecia areata. On the human side, TCRbeta sequencing was run on scalp tissue and on sorted CD4+ and CD8+ peripheral blood T cells from healthy controls and from alopecia areata patients with either patchy or totalis/universalis disease. Tofacitinib-treated patients had biopsies at baseline and at 4 and 24 weeks of treatment, with a later scalp biopsy in several patients. Scalp clonality was compared among normal scalp (n=4), patchy alopecia areata scalp (n=8), and alopecia totalis/universalis scalp (n=8). RNA came from the PAXgene miRNA kit for fixed scalp, the miRNeasy kit for PBMCs, and the RNeasy kit for mouse skin. immunoSEQ multiplex PCR using 35 Vbeta forward primers and 13 Jbeta reverse primers was used to amplify TCRbeta CDR3 regions.

About this clone: Its antigen is not yet known. It has no much larger one-base neighbor in the sample; base qualities were not kept.

Sequences SGHDT (CDR1) and YYEEEE (CDR2) are obtained from the germline V gene. The germline ends are 5 bases apart after V is trimmed by 1 base and J by 5 bases. Its CDR3 holds 12 amino acids, cysteine through phenylalanine. The entry retains the CDR3 DNA only, 36 bases that are in frame from base 1. The sample's time point label, decoded: 24 weeks on oral tofacitinib. Reading the label with the study, this specimen's treatment or condition is: oral pan-JAK inhibitor, 5-10 mg twice daily. Peripheral blood and lesional scalp punch biopsies were obtained from patients with alopecia areata. PBMCs were isolated by density centrifugation and stained for CD3, CD4 and CD8, and CD4+ and CD8+ T cells were sorted on a FACSAria. The library was obtained by the immunoSEQ multiplex PCR assay. For TCR sequencing, RNA was extracted from every sample and reverse transcribed into cDNA to serve as template. First-strand cDNA was synthesized using SuperScript III with a 2:1 mix of oligo-dT and random hexamers. Amplification bias was assessed with a synthetic immune receptor repertoire, and residual bias was removed computationally. As for how the authors treated the data: Raw reads were preprocessed to remove errors, and CDR3 was defined by IMGT conventions from the conserved cysteine to phenylalanine. Clonality was computed as 1 minus the Shannon entropy, with the entropy normalized by log2 of the number of productive unique TCRs. CD4 or CD8 identity of scalp clones was inferred by cross-referencing scalp TCRbeta sequences with sorted blood CD4 and CD8 repertoires. As stored in TCRdb, this immuneACCESS dataset retains in-frame rearrangements with V and J assigned. A fraction of the clones does not appear; measured against another copy, unresolved V genes explain less than half of the discrepancy, and the remainder lacks a known reason. The D gene and trimming were derived from the DNA, and the V and J assignments and clone size from that table. Across this sample there are roughly 110,000 clones, with around 84% seen only once. The leading ten clones occupy 20% to 25% of the sample.

Study-wide findings and limitations: Because the treated cohort was small and had only one nonresponder, larger studies are needed to examine links between baseline CD8+ expansion and response. Many expanded lesional clones were found to persist in scalp and blood during tofacitinib treatment, and relapse after treatment cessation may be partly explained by this persistence. Unlike mouse skin, which is dominated by gammadelta T cells, normal human skin has resident alphabeta T cells that are also sequenced, and this complicates analysis of the scalp TCR repertoire. Shared TCR sequences between patients were less evident than in mice, which may be partly attributable to HLA diversity in the patient population. Tofacitinib significantly decreased scalp clonality and the number of expanded CD8+ clones among the top 100 scalp clones. Higher clonality and more expanded CD8+ clones were observed in lesional scalp than in normal scalp, particularly in alopecia totalis/universalis, a finding suggestive of antigenic drive.

This sequence originates from a human donor with alopecia areata. Recombination connected TRBV5-6 to TRBJ2-3; the D gene is perhaps TRBD1, on 5 matching bases. Sequences were derived from CD8+ T cells sorted from blood, sampled at week 24, from a patient treated with tofacitinib. The DNA sequence is given as TGTGCCAGCAGCTTGCAGGGAGATACGCAGTATTTT. Its amino acids are CASSLQGDTQYF.